Below are 5 T cell receptor beta chains sequenced from a single sample in a study of CD8 T cells in Susac syndrome (dated by TCRdb to the late 2010s). Receptors were amplified or captured by the immunoSEQ multiplex PCR assay. RNA was extracted with the RNeasy kit and about 0.5 to 1 ug was reverse transcribed using random hexamers. The public reads were reanalyzed by TCRdb: fastp trimming at Q25, MiXCR alignment, in-frame beta chains only. Each entry is one CDR3 protein sequence, shown with its most common DNA and genes. The sample profile shows under 95,000 distinct CDR3 sequences; just under 95% of them were found once. The ten largest clones capture roughly 0.31% of the sample. Sample: CD4+ T cells from PBMCs. These TCRs come from a human donor with Susac syndrome.

The chain couples TRBV6-5 to TRBJ1-2; D may be TRBD1 (5 bases). V lost 4 bases, J lost 5 bases, and 20 bases lay in between. Germline values: CDR1 MNHEY, CDR2 SVGAGI. The length of the CDR3 is 16 residues. The CDR3 protein is CASSLLLPGTEYGYTF. DNA of the CDR3: TGTGCCAGCAGTTTACTTCTCCCCGGGACGGAATATGGCTACACCTTC.

The V gene is TRBV28, the J gene TRBJ2-7, with 7 positions matching TRBD2. There are 15 residues in the CDR3. Germline loops: CDR1 MDHEN, CDR2 SYDVKM. J lost 7 bases, V lost 1 base, and 10 bases had no gene match. The DNA for the CDR3 is TGTGCCAGCAGTTTATTGTCAGAGGGAGCGGGGGAGCAGTACTTC. Protein: CASSLLSEGAGEQYF.

The rearrangement links TRBV5-1 to TRBJ1-6; D unclear. Germline loops: CDR1 SGHRS, CDR2 YFSETQ. The CDR3 spans 14 residues. With 4 bases removed from V and 8 bases from J, the gap between germline ends came to 13 bases. The CDR3 region has the DNA TGCGCCAGCAGCCCGGCCAGGTTCGATTCACCCCTCCACTTT. As protein: CASSPARFDSPLHF.

The rearrangement uses TRBV2 and TRBJ1-2; D ambiguous. The CDR3 has 12 amino acids. Trimming cost V 7 bases and J 8 bases, with 14 bases left between them. The germline CDR1 and CDR2 sequences are SNHLY and FYNNEI. CDR3: CASKGLEPGYTF. The CDR3 bases are TGTGCCAGCAAAGGTCTGGAACCGGGCTACACCTTC.

J is TRBJ2-5 and V is TRBV4-1; maybe TRBD2 (6 bases). The ends were cut back, 3 bases at V and 4 bases at J, with 18 bases in the middle. Germline-derived CDR1 and CDR2 are MGHRA and YSYEKL. The CDR3 contains 16 residues. The CDR3 DNA follows: TGCGCCAGCAGCCAGATCTTGATGGTGGGGGGAGAGACCCAGTACTTC. Its protein product is CASSQILMVGGETQYF.